Given below is one T cell receptor beta chain in context. The antigen it recognizes is unknown. Per-base qualities were not stored, and no clone one base away is much larger. The collaborating institutions used their own protocols to collect whole blood in K2EDTA tubes. Collaborator samples were shipped for TCRbeta analysis as frozen whole blood, isolated PBMCs, or DNA extracted from either sample type. The sample is drawn from a study of blood T cell repertoires in COVID-19 (dated by TCRdb to 2018 to 2020). Looking at the study overall: Samples from collaborators originated in the United States, Italy and Spain and spanned both the acute and convalescent phases of COVID-19. The material from the prospective study consisted of cDNA or gDNA derived from T cells, B-cell-depleted T cells, or PBMCs. Subjects who had been exposed to COVID-19, were actively infected with it, or had recovered from it provided the deeply sampled blood TCRbeta repertoires that made up the dataset. The repertoires were released in a freely available public database meant as a resource for research on the immune response to SARS-CoV-2. Samples came from the ongoing ImmuneRACE study (first 160 participants) plus 1,254 subjects from 6 global collaborators. The sample metadata nearly always contained a de-identified subject ID, COVID-19 status, age in years and sex. Where HLA class I and class II types were available, the types were taken from metadata supplied by the sample provider, not from assay-based typing. Study-wide conclusions, independent of this receptor: How much clinical and demographic metadata was included differed by source and by participant, and the metadata was provided uncurated.

TCRbeta CDR3 regions were amplified from genomic DNA by means of the immunoSEQ Assay, a bias-controlled multiplex PCR. For the original study's pipeline: Nucleated cell counts per sample were estimated from amplification of reference gene primers within the assay. To quantify the absolute abundance of each unique TCRbeta CDR3 rearrangement, sequence reads were collapsed and filtered. For each sample, productive Simpson clonality was calculated by taking the square root of Simpson's diversity index across productive rearrangements. Entries here come from immuneACCESS through TCRdb and include only in-frame sequences with V and J called. Some clones fail to appear in such tables; in the studies checked, an unresolved V gene covers under half of the shortfall, and the cause of the remainder is unknown. V and J calls and clone size are those listed in that table; D and trimming were worked out from the DNA. Recorded for this sample are 150,000 to 200,000 clones; 86% of them occurred a single time. The ten largest make up less than 3.5% of the sample.

V lost 6 bases and J lost 8 bases; the stretch between them is 17 bases long. CDR1 is given as MDHEN and CDR2 as SYDVKM, both from the germline V gene. The CDR3 goes from the cysteine to the phenylalanine over 14 residues. Just CDR3 DNA is preserved here, 42 bases in frame from base 1. Sequencing used peripheral blood. The clonotype originates from a man between 70 and 80 years old with acute or convalescent COVID-19. The V and J segments used are TRBV28 and TRBJ1-5; the D gene is perhaps TRBD1, from 6 matching bases. The CDR3 region has the sequence CASSQTGTFKPQHF. The DNA sequence is given as TGTGCCAGCAGCCAAACAGGGACCTTTAAGCCCCAGCATTTT.